The 20 T cell receptor beta chains listed next were all sequenced from one sample in a study of cytomegalovirus exposure and HLA in healthy donors. 60 Vbeta and 13 Jbeta primers were used in PCR. Here immunoSEQ multiplex PCR was the method, and the copy in TCRdb shows in-frame clones only, minus some. The sample yields over 110,000 clones, roughly 78% seen once. Material: PBMCs. These receptors were obtained from a female donor in good health and CMV-seronegative.

V usage is TRBV5-1 and J usage is TRBJ2-3; a weak D match, TRBD2 (5 bases). This CDR3 has 14 amino acids. The germline gives CDR1 SGHRS, CDR2 YFSETQ. V was pared by 0 bases and J by 6 bases, with 11 bases between. The CDR3 nucleotides read TGCGCCAGCAGCTTGGGAGGGCCGTCCGATACGCAGTATTTT. Translating gives CASSLGGPSDTQYF.

This clone was counted once. One end of the junction fails to match germline, which may point to a read error. CDR3 sequence: CSSSLWSTEAFF. As DNA, the CDR3 is TGTTCCAGCAGCTTATGGAGCACTGAAGCTTTCTTT. The chain joins TRBV7-9 to TRBJ1-1; D call uncertain. Germline V gives CDR1 SEHNR, CDR2 FQNEAQ (reference sequence). CDR3 length: 12 residues.

This clone occurred a few times. The chain uses TRBV5-1 and TRBJ2-3, with 12 nucleotides matching TRBD2. Germline V gene sequence: CDR1 SGHRS, CDR2 YFSETQ. Unmatched junction bases numbered 5, after V lost 4 bases and J lost 2 bases. The CDR3 length is 16 residues. The CDR3 protein is CASSHRTSGVTDTQYF. In DNA, the CDR3 is TGCGCCAGCAGCCACCGGACTAGCGGGGTCACAGATACGCAGTATTTT.

A note on this clone: Other DNA sequences within the sample encode an identical CDR3. V and J are TRBV15 and TRBJ2-3, with D perhaps TRBD2 (6 bases). CDR1 is LNHNV and CDR2 is YYDKDF in the germline V gene (reference sequence). V lost 1 base and J lost 2, with 10 bases in between. The CDR3 contains 15 residues. The CDR3 reads CATSRGGGITDTQYF. In nucleotides, the CDR3 is TGTGCCACCAGCAGAGGGGGCGGGATCACAGATACGCAGTATTTT.

Only one count was recorded for this clone. V is TRBV7-2 and J is TRBJ2-1, with D possibly TRBD2 on 6 matching bases. CDR3 length equals 14 residues. Per the germline V gene, CDR1 is SGHTA and CDR2 is FQGNSA. Trimming took 3 bases from V and 6 from J, leaving 12 bases between them. In nucleotides, the CDR3 is TGTGCCAGCAGCTTGGGACTTCGACTCAATGAGCAGTTCTTC. It specifies CASSLGLRLNEQFF.

Of note for this clone: The junction does not match germline at one end; this may be a read error. The chain carries TRBV4-3 and TRBJ1-2; D is ambiguous. CDR3 length: 14 residues. Per the germline V gene, CDR1 is LGHNA and CDR2 is YSLEER. CDR3 sequence (DNA): TGCGCCAGCAGCCAACTGCGAGGAGACTATGGCTACCCCTTC. Its protein is CASSQLRGDYGYPF.

This clone was counted between two and nine times. This rearrangement joins TRBV6-5 to TRBJ1-1, with D uncertain. Trimming pared 8 bases from V and 6 bases from J, leaving 16 bases between. This CDR3 region has 13 residues. From germline, CDR1 is MNHEY and CDR2 SVGAGI. In nucleotides, the CDR3 is TGTGCCAGCCAACGATCTGGAGGGCCTGAAGCTTTCTTT. Protein product: CASQRSGGPEAFF.

The rearrangement joins TRBV4-2 to TRBJ2-7, with D hard to call. The CDR3 extends over 14 amino acids. V was shortened by 3 bases and J by 1 base, with 10 bases between the two germline ends. From germline, CDR1 is LGHNA and CDR2 YNFKEQ. The DNA of the CDR3 is TGTGCCAGCAGCCAGTCGCGGCTTTCCTACGAGCAGTACTTC. It translates to CASSQSRLSYEQYF.

The chain recombines TRBV5-1 with TRBJ2-7, with 8 bases aligning to TRBD1. The germline CDR1 and CDR2 sequences are SGHRS and YFSETQ. J was trimmed by 2 bases and V by 3 bases; bases with no gene match: 7. The CDR3 sequence is 15 residues long. This CDR3 is CASSSSDRETYEQYF. CDR3 nucleotide sequence: TGCGCCAGCAGCTCCTCGGACAGGGAGACCTACGAGCAGTACTTC. The full variable domain, its missing parts supplied by reference TRBV5-1 and TRBJ2-7, is KAGVTQTPRYLIKTRGQQVTLSCSPISGHRSVSWYQQTPGQGLQFLFEYFSETQRNKGNFPGRFSGRQFSNSRSEMNVSTLELGDSALYLCASSSSDRETYEQYFGPGTRLTVT.

The rearrangement joins TRBV7-2 to TRBJ2-1; TRBD2 aligns across 13 bases. The germline gives CDR1 SGHTA, CDR2 FQGNSA. The CDR3 is 14 residues long. The V gene end was trimmed by 2 bases and the J gene end by 11 bases; junction bases not matched to a gene: 3. In nucleotides, the CDR3 is TGTGCCAGCAGCTTAAGGACTAGCGGGAGCCAGCAGTTCTTC. It specifies CASSLRTSGSQQFF. The full variable domain, its missing parts supplied by reference TRBV7-2 and TRBJ2-1, is GAGVSQSPSNKVTEKGKDVELRCDPISGHTALYWYRQSLGQGLEFLIYFQGNSAPDKSGLPSDRFSAERTGGSVSTLTIQRTQQEDSAVYLCASSLRTSGSQQFFGPGTRLTVL.

In DNA form, the CDR3 reads TGTGCCACTCGCGAGGTGGCGTCCGGGGAGCTGTTTTTT. Translated: CATREVASGELFF. This rearrangement joins TRBV15 to TRBJ2-2; D gene uncertain. Germline CDR1 and CDR2: LNHNV and YYDKDF (reference sequence). The V and J ends lost 9 bases and 6 bases respectively, with 14 bases between them. CDR3 length: 13 residues.

The chain recombines TRBV6-1 with TRBJ1-5, with 7 bases fitting TRBD1. The germline V gene has CDR1 MNHNS and CDR2 SASEGT. The J segment lost 7 bases and the V segment lost 2 bases, leaving 11 bases of the junction unmatched. This CDR3 contains 16 residues. The CDR3 loop reads CASSESSGGLWQPQHF. The CDR3 coding sequence is TGTGCCAGCAGTGAATCATCAGGGGGATTGTGGCAGCCCCAGCATTTT.

The gene calls are TRBV5-1 and TRBJ2-1, with D perhaps TRBD1 (6 bases). V was pared by 4 bases and J by 6 bases, with 23 bases between. Germline CDR1 reads SGHRS; CDR2 reads YFSETQ. The CDR3 spans 17 residues. DNA of the CDR3: TGCGCCAGCAGCATCCAGGCTTTAGTAGGGGGAAGCAATGAGCAGTTCTTC. Its protein product is CASSIQALVGGSNEQFF.

In DNA form, the CDR3 reads TGTGCCAGCAGCTCCCCGGGACAGGGTGCTGGAAACACCATATATTTT. Its protein product is CASSSPGQGAGNTIYF. The V gene is TRBV7-2, the J gene TRBJ1-3, with 9 nucleotides matching TRBD1. Germline values: CDR1 SGHTA, CDR2 FQGNSA. With 4 bases clipped from V and 2 bases from J, the junction kept 6 bases outside the gene matches. The CDR3 runs to 16 residues.

This chain joins TRBV28 and TRBJ1-2; the match to TRBD1 covers 10 bases. The CDR3 covers 15 residues. The trim removed 6 bases at V and 8 bases at J, leaving 12 bases unmatched. Germline assignment: CDR1 MDHEN and CDR2 SYDVKM. The CDR3 region has the DNA TGTGCCAGCAGATGGACAGGGGGTGAGCTAGGGGGCTACACCTTC. This gives the protein CASRWTGGELGGYTF.

The genes are TRBV7-9 and TRBJ2-7; a possible D gene is TRBD1 (5 bases). The germline CDR1 and CDR2 sequences are SEHNR and FQNEAQ (reference sequence). There are 14 residues in the CDR3. V gave up 4 bases and J gave up 2 bases, with 12 bases separating them. DNA for the CDR3: TGTGCCAGCAGCTCAACGACAGCGCCCTACGAGCAGTACTTC. Its protein is CASSSTTAPYEQYF.

This clone was seen only once. The chain links TRBV5-4 to TRBJ2-1, with D perhaps TRBD2 (6 bases). Trimming left V 0 bases short and J 5 bases short, with 24 bases between. Germline assignment: CDR1 SGHNT and CDR2 YYREEE (reference sequence). CDR3 length: 19 amino acids. The CDR3 loop is CASSLGSLLGSWGDNEQFF. CDR3 DNA: TGTGCCAGCAGCTTGGGCAGCCTCCTAGGGTCGTGGGGGGACAATGAGCAGTTCTTC.

The chain employs TRBV9 and TRBJ2-1; D is uncertain. Trimming shortened V by 0 bases and J by 8 bases, and 6 bases separated the two germline ends. CDR3 length equals 12 residues. Germline V lookup: CDR1 SGDLS, CDR2 YYNGEE. The CDR3 region is CASSVVPDEQFF. In nucleotides, the CDR3 is TGTGCCAGCAGCGTAGTCCCTGATGAGCAGTTCTTC.

The V call is TRBV28, the J call TRBJ1-1; 7 bases are shared with TRBD1. The CDR3 is 14 residues long. Looked up from germline, CDR1 is MDHEN and CDR2 is SYDVKM. Germline trimming cut 4 bases from V and 5 bases from J; bases unmatched to any gene: 7. This CDR3 is CASSSGGRRTEAFF. The DNA for the CDR3 is TGTGCCAGCAGTTCAGGGGGTCGGCGTACTGAAGCTTTCTTT.

The rearrangement links TRBV7-6 to TRBJ2-7; 7 bases are shared with TRBD1. CDR1 SGHVS and CDR2 FNYEAQ come from the germline V gene. This CDR3 spans 17 amino acids. The V gene end was trimmed by 1 base and the J gene end by 4 bases; junction bases not matched to a gene: 13. CDR3: CASSLGTGRLGWYEQYF. Written as DNA, the CDR3 is TGTGCCAGCAGCTTAGGGACAGGTCGCCTAGGGTGGTACGAGCAGTACTTC.